This T cell receptor beta chain was recovered during a study of blood T cell repertoires in COVID-19. Study in general: Collection of acute and convalescent COVID-19 samples took place in the United States, Italy and Spain. The cDNA or gDNA used as material had been derived from T cells, B-cell-depleted T cells, or PBMCs.

The CDR3 has 14 amino acids. Trimming removed 4 bases from V and 7 bases from J; junction bases left unmatched: 11. Germline CDR1 is SGHNT and CDR2 is YYREEE (reference sequence). Per the original data handling: By means of reference gene primer amplification, nucleated cell counts were estimated. Repertoires were generated with immunoSEQ multiplex PCR, while TCRdb's copy carries only in-frame clones and drops some. V, J and clone size reflect that table, while D and trimming were determined from the DNA. The sample carries around 270,000 clones, 88% recorded once. The sample was peripheral blood. The V gene is TRBV5-4, the J gene TRBJ2-7; 7 bases agree with TRBD2. This sequence originates from a man aged 60 to 75 who had recovered from COVID-19. The chain's CDR3 is CASSQGLGAGEQYF. CDR3 coding DNA: TGTGCCAGCAGCCAGGGACTGGGAGCGGGGGAGCAGTACTTC.